These T cell receptor beta chains were read from a single sample in a study of T cells after yellow fever vaccination. Using its own MiXCR run on the 5' RACE reads, TCRdb lists one record per CDR3 protein. Of some 200,000 distinct CDR3 sequences listed, approximately 11% are singletons. This sample comprised CD8+ T cells sorted from PBMCs, obtained 15 days after the yellow fever booster vaccination. These receptors were obtained from a man aged 18 to 35 who received the YFV17D yellow fever vaccine. Each CDR3 is given with its conserved first and last residue. The order of the fields is CDR3 length, clone size, V gene, D gene, J gene, CDR3 DNA, CDR3 protein. The D gene is left open where the match is weak. A clone size is listed for some rows: how often the clone was seen (once, few, many), or a class if it is expanded.

>11|NA|TRBV11-2|NA|TRBJ2-7
TGTGCCAGCAGCTTAGTTTCCGAGCAGTACTTC
CASSLVSEQYF
>14|few|TRBV12-3/TRBV12-4|NA|TRBJ1-5
TGTGCCAGCAGCCGGGGGGATAGCAATCAGCCCCAGCATTTT
CASSRGDSNQPQHF
>16|NA|TRBV20-1|NA|TRBJ2-3
TGCAGTGCTAGATTTTACGACTTAGCCGGCACAGATACGCAGTATTTT
CSARFYDLAGTDTQYF
>17|few|TRBV6-5|TRBD1|TRBJ1-3
TGTGCCAGCAGTTCCTGGACAGGGGATGCCTCTGGAAACACCATATATTTT
CASSSWTGDASGNTIYF
>14|few|TRBV12-3/TRBV12-4|NA|TRBJ1-1
TGTGCCAGCAGCCCCGGACTTCAGAACACTGAAGCTTTCTTT
CASSPGLQNTEAFF
>14|many|TRBV12-3/TRBV12-4|TRBD1|TRBJ2-5
TGTGCCAGCAGCGGGACAGGGGCGAGGGAGACCCAGTACTTC
CASSGTGARETQYF
>14|NA|TRBV5-1|NA|TRBJ1-5
TGCGCCAGCACTTTGCGACGGGAGAATCAGCCCCAGCATTTT
CASTLRRENQPQHF
>14|NA|TRBV4-1|NA|TRBJ2-2
TGCGCCAGCAGCCAAGGAAGAAAGCCCGGGGAGCTGTTTTTT
CASSQGRKPGELFF
>16|few|TRBV20-1|NA|TRBJ1-2
TGCAGTGCCTCTAGGGCAGCCACCCCAACACTCTATGGCTACACCTTC
CSASRAATPTLYGYTF
>16|NA|TRBV9|TRBD1|TRBJ1-1
TGTGCCAGCAGCCACCATGGGGGGACAGGGGGCACTGAAGCTTTCTTT
CASSHHGGTGGTEAFF
>14|few|TRBV4-1|TRBD1|TRBJ1-1
TGCGCCAGCAGCGAGGACAGGGAGAACACTGAAGCTTTCTTT
CASSEDRENTEAFF
>12|few|TRBV11-2|NA|TRBJ2-5
TGTGCCAGCAGACCAAGGGGAGAGACCCAGTACTTC
CASRPRGETQYF
>13|few|TRBV11-3|NA|TRBJ1-1
TGTGCCAGCAGCTTGGGCCAGGCCACTGAAGCTTTCTTT
CASSLGQATEAFF
>13|NA|TRBV27|NA|TRBJ2-1
TGTGCCAGCAGTGGCCTCTCCCACAATGAGCAGTTCTTC
CASSGLSHNEQFF
>15|few|TRBV7-9|TRBD1|TRBJ1-1
TGTGCCAGCAGCTTAGAGAGACGGGATCAGGGGGGAGCTTTCTTT
CASSLERRDQGGAFF
>19|NA|TRBV7-2|TRBD2|TRBJ2-4
TGTGCCAGCAGCCCACTAGCGGGGGGGCGGGGAGTAGCCAAAAACATTCAGTACTTC
CASSPLAGGRGVAKNIQYF
>16|NA|TRBV6-2/TRBV6-3|NA|TRBJ1-1
TGTGCCAGCAGTTCCCCGATCGGAGGGGGGGGAACTGAAGCTTTCTTT
CASSSPIGGGGTEAFF
>16|many|TRBV29-1|TRBD1|TRBJ2-2
TGCAGCGTTCGTACCCGGGACAGGGGTAACACCGGGGAGCTGTTTTTT
CSVRTRDRGNTGELFF
>15|NA|TRBV12-3/TRBV12-4|NA|TRBJ1-5
TGTGCCAGCAGCCCATCAGGGATGGGGAATCAGCCCCAGCATTTT
CASSPSGMGNQPQHF
>16|NA|TRBV12-3/TRBV12-4|NA|TRBJ2-2
TGTGCCAGCAGGCCTCGCGGGGATGCGAGGACCGGGGAGCTGTTTTTT
CASRPRGDARTGELFF
>16|NA|TRBV5-5|NA|TRBJ1-1
TGTGCCAGCAGCTTGGCTCTTGGCAGATCAAGCACTGAAGCTTTCTTT
CASSLALGRSSTEAFF